These 25 T cell receptor beta chains originate from one sample sequenced in a study of blood T cell repertoires in COVID-19 (dated by TCRdb to the early 2020s). Libraries were constructed by the immunoSEQ multiplex PCR assay. TCRdb took this table from immuneACCESS and kept in-frame rearrangements with V and J called. Such tables lack part of the clones; where checked against another copy, unresolved V genes explain under half of the gap, and the rest is unexplained. In all, the sample holds about 190,000 clones, and about 81% of those were seen once. The leading ten clones occupy 7.8% of the sample. Specimen: peripheral blood. The receptor set was obtained from a woman aged 60-70 years with COVID-19, enrolled during active disease.

The chain couples TRBV19 to TRBJ2-1; 10 bases fit TRBD1. In germline, CDR1 is LNHDA, CDR2 SQIVND (reference sequence). The CDR3 sequence is 15 residues long. After removal of 3 bases from V and 10 bases from J, the junction contained 9 bases not matched to a gene. This chain's CDR3 is CASSIPGQGGLEQFF. CDR3 sequence (DNA): TGTGCCAGTAGTATCCCAGGACAGGGGGGATTGGAGCAGTTCTTC.

This chain connects TRBV7-8 to TRBJ1-1, with D perhaps TRBD1 (5 bases). The V end lost 1 base, the J end lost 0 bases, and 9 bases lay between the germline ends. Germline CDR1 and CDR2: SGHVS and FQNEAQ. CDR3 length equals 15 residues. CDR3 region: CASSLVGDLNTEAFF. CDR3 in DNA: TGTGCCAGCAGCTTAGTGGGGGACTTGAACACTGAAGCTTTCTTT. The variable domain in full, completed from reference TRBV7-8 and TRBJ1-1, reads GAGVSQSPRYKVAKRGQDVALRCDPISGHVSLFWYQQALGQGPEFLTYFQNEAQLDKSGLPSDRFFAERPEGSVSTLKIQRTQQEDSAVYLCASSLVGDLNTEAFFGQGTRLTVV.

The chain is built from TRBV4-2 and TRBJ2-4; 7 bases are a match to TRBD2. Unmatched junction bases numbered 7, after V lost 5 bases and J lost 3 bases. The CDR3 is 15 residues long. The germline V gene encodes CDR1 LGHNA and CDR2 YNFKEQ. The CDR3 protein is CASSLGEGNKNIQYF. The CDR3 bases are TGTGCCAGCAGCTTGGGGGAGGGCAACAAAAACATTCAGTACTTC.

CDR3 loop: CASSPRRGSYEQYF. The DNA of the CDR3 is TGTGCCAGCAGCCCCCGCCGGGGGTCCTACGAGCAGTACTTC. V is TRBV5-6 and J is TRBJ2-7, with D perhaps matching TRBD2 (6 bases). CDR3 length: 14 residues. V shed 4 bases and J shed 1 base, with 12 bases lying between them. The germline V gene has CDR1 SGHDT and CDR2 YYEEEE.

This chain links TRBV7-2 with TRBJ1-4; D might be TRBD1 (6 bases). V shed 1 base and J shed 11 bases, with 11 bases lying between them. The CDR3 contains 13 residues. The germline gives CDR1 SGHTA, CDR2 FQGNSA. CDR3: CASSLERGAKLFF. The CDR3 DNA reads TGTGCCAGCAGCTTAGAGCGGGGGGCGAAACTGTTTTTT.

The chain recombines TRBV20-1 with TRBJ2-3; tentative D call: TRBD2 (5 bases). The CDR3 spans 11 residues. Germline CDR1 and CDR2: DFQATT and SNEGSKA (reference sequence). V was cut by 3 bases and J by 11 bases, with 12 bases left in between. The CDR3 here is CSASLSGMQYF. As DNA, the CDR3 is TGCAGTGCTAGCTTGTCCGGGATGCAGTATTTT.

The V call is TRBV10-3, the J call TRBJ2-2, with 9 bases lining up with TRBD2. This CDR3 contains 17 residues. The V segment lost 7 bases and the J segment 0 bases; nucleotides outside the gene matches: 9. Germline values: CDR1 ENHRY, CDR2 SYGVKD. This chain's CDR3 is CAIKGPAGGPNTGELFF. DNA for the CDR3: TGTGCCATCAAAGGTCCAGCGGGGGGCCCGAACACCGGGGAGCTGTTTTTT.

The chain couples TRBV6-5 to TRBJ1-1, with 8 nucleotides matching TRBD1. V dropped 6 bases and J dropped 5; count of bases not matched to a gene: 5. The CDR3 totals 13 residues. CDR1 and CDR2 from the germline V gene are MNHEY and SVGAGI. The CDR3 region is CASRRQGKTEAFF. The CDR3 bases are TGTGCCAGCAGGCGACAGGGGAAAACTGAAGCTTTCTTT.

This chain uses TRBV27 with TRBJ1-2, with D tentatively TRBD1 (5 bases). Deletions cut 5 bases from V and 4 bases from J, with 26 bases between. Germline CDR1 reads MNHEY; CDR2 reads SMNVEV (reference sequence). The CDR3 has 18 amino acids. The CDR3 sequence: CASSPDFGGGGSRYGYTF. CDR3 bases: TGTGCCAGCAGTCCCGACTTCGGCGGGGGAGGGTCGCGCTATGGCTACACCTTC.

This clone was seen a few times. This sequence joins TRBV7-2 and TRBJ2-7; no definite D call. This CDR3 region has 15 residues. V was shortened by 1 base and J by 2 bases, with 12 bases between the two germline ends. Germline CDR1 reads SGHTA; CDR2 reads FQGNSA. The DNA for the CDR3 is TGTGCCAGCAGCTTAGTACTACCCGATCCCTACGAGCAGTACTTC. As protein: CASSLVLPDPYEQYF.

The J gene is TRBJ1-6, the V gene TRBV28; D not resolved. The V gene lost 5 bases and the J gene lost 8 bases, with 13 bases spanning the gap. The CDR3 spans 14 residues. Germline CDR1 is MDHEN and CDR2 is SYDVKM. The CDR3 reads CASSPAQVDSPLHF. The CDR3 region has the DNA TGTGCCAGCAGTCCTGCCCAGGTGGATTCACCCCTCCACTTT.

This clone has only a few counts. V usage is TRBV7-2 and J usage is TRBJ1-6, with D possibly being TRBD1 (5 bases). Trimming shortened V by 5 bases and J by 3 bases, and 17 bases separated the two germline ends. Germline CDR1 reads SGHTA; CDR2 reads FQGNSA. This CDR3 spans 17 amino acids. This CDR3 reads CASSVFGGGGYNSPLHF. The CDR3 coding sequence is TGTGCCAGCAGCGTTTTCGGGGGTGGAGGCTATAATTCACCCCTCCACTTT.

The chain carries TRBV19 and TRBJ1-1; no clear D gene. Trimming took 0 bases from V and 6 from J, leaving 14 bases between them. The length of the CDR3 is 15 residues. Per the germline V gene, CDR1 is LNHDA and CDR2 is SQIVND (reference sequence). In DNA form, the CDR3 reads TGTGCCAGTAGTATAGATTTTCGGGTTAGGTCTGAAGCTTTCTTT. Amino acids: CASSIDFRVRSEAFF.

The chain joins TRBV6-5 to TRBJ1-2, with 9 bases matching TRBD1. Germline values: CDR1 MNHEY, CDR2 SVGAGI. The length of the CDR3 is 12 residues. V shed 5 bases, J shed 8 bases, and the junction held 3 bases outside the gene matches. The CDR3 loop reads CASSTGGVGYTF. DNA of the CDR3: TGTGCCAGCAGTACAGGGGGCGTCGGCTACACCTTC.

CDR3 nucleotide sequence: TGTGCCAGCAGCCACGTCGACAGGTCCCAAGAGACCCAGTACTTC. This codes for CASSHVDRSQETQYF. V gene TRBV3-1 (or the pseudogene TRBV3-2) combines with J gene TRBJ2-5; a weak D match, TRBD1 (6 bases). CDR1 LGHDT and CDR2 YNNKEL come from the germline V gene (reference sequence). This CDR3 has 15 residues. Trimming stripped 3 bases from V and 1 base from J, with 12 bases between.

The CDR3 DNA sequence: TGTGCCAGCACGAGGACAGACCAAACCCATTACACCTTC. It is translated as CASTRTDQTHYTF. The chain has TRBV19 and TRBJ1-2; TRBD1 might be the D (6 bases). The germline CDR1 and CDR2 sequences are LNHDA and SQIVND (reference sequence). Trimming cost V 9 bases and J 11 bases, with 22 bases left between them. The CDR3 loop spans 13 amino acids. Together with reference TRBV19 and TRBJ1-2, the CDR3 gives the full variable domain: DGGITQSPKYLFRKEGQNVTLSCEQNLNHDAMYWYRQDPGQGLRLIYYSQIVNDFQKGDIAEGYSVSREKKESFPLTVTSAQKNPTAFYLCASTRTDQTHYTFGSGTRLTVV.

The V call is TRBV6-1, the J call TRBJ1-4; tentatively, D is TRBD1 (6 bases). Per the germline V gene, CDR1 is MNHNS and CDR2 is SASEGT. The V end lost 2 bases, the J end lost 8 bases, and 18 bases lay between the germline ends. The CDR3 consists of 16 residues. The CDR3 DNA sequence: TGTGCCAGCAGTGAAAGGGGCTGGGGGGGCCAGGAAAAACTGTTTTTT. Translating gives CASSERGWGGQEKLFF.

In the case of this clone: Additional DNA sequences in this sample encode the identical CDR3. The rearrangement joins TRBV29-1 to TRBJ2-1, with 11 positions matching TRBD2. The germline V gene has CDR1 SQVTM and CDR2 ANQGSEA. Trimming removed 4 bases from V and 4 bases from J; junction bases left unmatched: 3. The CDR3 extends over 14 amino acids. The CDR3: CSVGGTSGYNEQFF. The CDR3 nucleotides read TGCAGCGTTGGGGGGACTAGCGGTTACAATGAGCAGTTCTTC.

The table lists this clone with a count of one. This sequence joins TRBV27 and TRBJ2-2; 7 nucleotides match TRBD1. Germline CDR1 reads MNHEY; CDR2 reads SMNVEV (reference sequence). CDR3 length equals 14 residues. V gave up 4 bases and J gave up 5 bases; unmatched junction bases: 4. The CDR3 bases are TGTGCCAGCAGTTCTACAGGGGCGACCGGGGAGCTGTTTTTT. Encoded protein: CASSSTGATGELFF.

V gene TRBV27 combines with J gene TRBJ1-6; 8 nucleotides align to TRBD1. Losses at the gene ends were 6 bases for V and 6 bases for J; bases not matched to a gene: 19. The CDR3 consists of 19 residues. Germline-derived CDR1 and CDR2 are MNHEY and SMNVEV (reference sequence). The CDR3 DNA reads as TGTGCCAGCAGCTTCCGGAGACAGACAGGGGAGATCGGTAATTCACCCCTCCACTTT. Translated, it gives CASSFRRQTGEIGNSPLHF.

The chain joins TRBV24-1 to TRBJ1-5; 10 nucleotides align to TRBD1. This CDR3 has 16 residues. V lost 4 bases, J lost 4 bases, and 6 bases stayed unmatched. Looked up from germline, CDR1 is KGHDR and CDR2 is SFDVKD. This chain's CDR3 is CATSDRDRGSNQPQHF. The CDR3, as DNA: TGTGCCACCAGTGACCGGGACAGGGGCAGTAATCAGCCCCAGCATTTT.

This chain joins TRBV25-1 and TRBJ2-7, with D possibly being TRBD1 (5 bases). CDR3 size: 13 residues. V shed 5 bases and J shed 5 bases, with 13 bases lying between them. Germline CDR1 MGHDK, CDR2 SYGVNS. CDR3 sequence reads: CASSRRVVDEQYV. CDR3 DNA: TGTGCCAGCAGTCGCAGGGTTGTGGACGAGCAGTACGTC.

The genes are TRBV28 and TRBJ1-1; no clear D. The CDR3 is made up of 13 amino acids. Germline V gives CDR1 MDHEN, CDR2 SYDVKM. Trimming took 7 bases from V and 0 from J, leaving 9 bases between them. The CDR3 region has the DNA TGTGCCAGCACTGCGGCAATGAACACTGAAGCTTTCTTT. It codes for CASTAAMNTEAFF.

V and J are TRBV24-1 and TRBJ2-3; the match to TRBD2 covers 9 bases. The CDR3 is 14 amino acids. In germline, CDR1 is KGHDR, CDR2 SFDVKD. J was trimmed by 2 bases and V by 7 bases; bases with no gene match: 3. CDR3: CATSPGLATDTQYF. CDR3 in DNA: TGTGCCACCAGCCCGGGACTAGCCACAGATACGCAGTATTTT.

This clone turned up a few times. The chain combines TRBV30 with TRBJ1-5; D remains ambiguous. CDR3 length: 14 amino acids. The germline gives CDR1 GTSNPN, CDR2 SVGIG (reference sequence). Trimming took 1 base from V and 0 from J, leaving 7 bases between them. CDR3 loop: CAWSALNSNQPQHF. CDR3 nucleotides: TGTGCCTGGAGTGCACTGAATAGCAATCAGCCCCAGCATTTT. The variable domain in full, completed from reference TRBV30 and TRBJ1-5, reads SQTIHQWPATLVQPVGSPLSLECTVEGTSNPNLYWYRQAAGRGLQLLFYSVGIGQISSEVPQNLSASRPQDRQFILSSKKLLLSDSGFYLCAWSALNSNQPQHFGDGTRLSIL.